This T cell receptor beta chain emerged from a study of T cell responses to AZD1222 COVID-19 vaccine. To note about this clone: Antigen unknown.

Second doses that came at about 4 or about 12 weeks were put together. The method was immunoSEQ multiplex PCR; TCRdb's version includes in-frame clones alone and lacks a portion of them. This table has 100,000 to 150,000 clones, around 90% appearing once. Study-wide findings and caveats: Most donors were white British and more were female, and clonal diversity was possibly underestimated.

This TCR derives from an adult who received the AZD1222 COVID-19 vaccine. The material was peripheral blood, obtained 28 days after the second AZD1222 dose.

CDR3 region: CASSVDRHNSPLHF. The CDR3 nucleotides are TGTGCCAGCAGCGTCGACAGACATAATTCACCCCTCCACTTT. The rearrangement joins TRBV5-4 to TRBJ1-6; D might be TRBD1 (5 bases). The CDR3 spans 14 residues. Trimming shortened V by 4 bases and J by 5 bases, and 10 bases separated the two germline ends. The germline V gene has CDR1 SGHNT and CDR2 YYREEE (reference sequence).